The source of this TCR beta chain is a study of beta chain features in type 1 diabetes. Study-level information: Cells sorted and examined across all samples totaled roughly 100,000,000.

Of the isolated RNA, all was reverse transcribed, and so the sequenced material was expressed TCRB transcripts. Sequenced by immunoSEQ multiplex PCR; TCRdb stores in-frame clones only, minus some. The data contain approximately 730,000 clones, roughly 13% of them singletons. One heparinised draw of blood, averaging approximately 110 mL, came from each donor. Sorted populations were all over 95% pure. Regarding the study as a whole: The VDJ junctions of type 1 diabetes patients carried fewer insertions and more deletions. In every one of the four CD4+ subsets, TCRB CDR3s were moderately but significantly shorter in Type 1 diabetes patients.

Concerning this clone itself: The antigen is not known.

The CDR3 is 13 amino acids. Germline CDR1 SEHNR, CDR2 FQNEAQ (reference sequence). Trimming took 1 base from V and 7 from J; bases not matched to a gene: 3. The material sequenced was naive CD4+ T cells from blood. The source is a man between 18 and 35 years old with type 1 diabetes. The chain employs TRBV7-9 and TRBJ1-1; TRBD1 matches at 7 bases. The DNA of the CDR3 is TGTGCCAGCAGCTTAGATTGGGACAGTGAAGCTTTCTTT. Translating gives CASSLDWDSEAFF.